The rows below give T cell receptor beta chains drawn from one sample of a study of blood T cell repertoires in COVID-19. The table came from immunoSEQ multiplex PCR; TCRdb's copy has only in-frame clones and leaves some out. The sample yields about 180,000 clones, approximately 84% seen once. The sequencing sample was made of peripheral blood. All receptors come from a man aged 18-30 years with active or convalescent COVID-19. The conserved cysteine and the conserved F or W are not part of the CDR3 here. The D gene is left open where the match is weak. Rows give clone size only sometimes, using once, few, many, or a class for an expanded clone.

CDR3aa | j_gene | v_gene | d_gene | abundance
ASSRPGQGGGLYEQY | TRBJ2-7 | TRBV18 | TRBD1 | .
ASSIGGQGAETQY | TRBJ2-5 | TRBV19 | TRBD1 | .
ASRGTAVHEQY | TRBJ2-7 | TRBV28 | . | .
ASSIEGGNQPQH | TRBJ1-5 | TRBV19 | . | .
ASSGQGTGTGALALH | TRBJ1-6 | TRBV10-2 | . | .
ASRPPEQGAYEQY | TRBJ2-7 | TRBV12-2 | . | .
AIPRWTSGRGDTGELF | TRBJ2-2 | TRBV10-3 | TRBD2 | .
ASSLETGPQT | TRBJ1-2 | TRBV11-3 | TRBD1 | .
ASSRPWEGGNEQF | TRBJ2-1 | TRBV5-4 | . | .
ASSMWTPGNTIY | TRBJ1-3 | TRBV19 | . | .
ASSLGTSTGELF | TRBJ2-2 | TRBV7-8 | . | once
ASRGGTYEQY | TRBJ2-7 | TRBV6-5 | . | .
ASSQGIRGEQY | TRBJ2-7 | TRBV7-3 | . | .
ASSPTSGSYNEQF | TRBJ2-1 | TRBV6-4 | TRBD2 | .
ASSQSGSTDTQY | TRBJ2-3 | TRBV27 | . | .
ATSRDGGSGANVLT | TRBJ2-6 | TRBV15 | . | .
ASSSTGLVNEKLF | TRBJ1-4 | TRBV7-6 | . | few
ASSHLDRARETQY | TRBJ2-5 | TRBV3-1/TRBV3-2 | TRBD1 | once
SVIGQNRNEKLF | TRBJ1-4 | TRBV29-1 | . | .
ASKSGTYNEQF | TRBJ2-1 | TRBV19 | . | .
ASSPGPGNTIY | TRBJ1-3 | TRBV18 | . | .
ASSIVAALTYGYT | TRBJ1-2 | TRBV19 | . | .
ASSIGGLGDTQY | TRBJ2-3 | TRBV19 | . | .
ASSPSGTGYNEQF | TRBJ2-1 | TRBV6-5 | . | .
ASSPQREEQF | TRBJ2-1 | TRBV4-1 | . | .
ASRRGGFRGEQY | TRBJ2-7 | TRBV14 | TRBD2 | .
ATLKGGTETQY | TRBJ2-5 | TRBV6-5 | TRBD1 | .
ASSPPAWDRISGANVLT | TRBJ2-6 | TRBV18 | TRBD1 | .